Listed below are T cell receptor beta chains from one sample, sequenced in a study of human T cells and chemical hapten exposure. TCRdb used MiXCR to reprocess the RACE reads, holding one entry per CDR3 protein. This sample has tens of thousands of distinct CDR3 sequences, with more than 9.5% found just once. The input for sequencing was whole blood, taken in connection with sensitization to the hapten diphenylcyclopropenone (DPC). The receptors stem from a woman between 40 and 55 years old with alopecia areata. Some clones in this sample may be carry-over from other donors' samples. Each CDR3 is given with its conserved first and last residue. A D gene is named only where the DNA matches it firmly. Expanded clones get a size class; other rows say once, few or many, or leave the size out.

j_call v_call d_call clone_size cdr3_nt cdr3_aa
TRBJ1-4 TRBV7-9 TRBD1 NA TGTGCCAGCAGCCGGGGACAGGGTCGGGAAAAACTGTTTTTT CASSRGQGREKLFF
TRBJ2-7 TRBV28 TRBD1 NA TGTGCCAGCAGTCGACAGGGGACCCACGAGCAGTACTTC CASSRQGTHEQYF
TRBJ2-2 TRBV24-1 TRBD2 few TGTGCCACCCGTCGGGGGGGGAACACCGGGGAGCTGTTTTTT CATRRGGNTGELFF
TRBJ1-5 TRBV28 TRBD1 NA TGTGCCAGCAGCTCAGGGACAGGTGAGCCTAATCAGCCCCAGCATTTT CASSSGTGEPNQPQHF
TRBJ2-7 TRBV3-1 TRBD1 NA TGTGCCAGCAGCTCAGGAAGAACAGGGGTACTCTTAGAGCAGTACTTC CASSSGRTGVLLEQYF
TRBJ2-3 TRBV7-2 NA few TGTGCCAGCAGCTTAGTTCAGGACTCGGTCACAGATACGCAGTATTTT CASSLVQDSVTDTQYF
TRBJ2-3 TRBV10-3 TRBD2 few TGTGCCATCAGAGGGACTAGCGGCGATACGCAGTATTTT CAIRGTSGDTQYF
TRBJ1-4 TRBV20-1 TRBD1 many TGCAGTGCGCACACGGGCAGACAGGGTGAAAAACTGTTTTTT CSAHTGRQGEKLFF
TRBJ2-2 TRBV4-3 NA many TGCGCCAGCAGCCAAGGGCCCAGCACCGGGGAGCTGTTTTTT CASSQGPSTGELFF
TRBJ2-7 TRBV7-9 NA NA TGTGCCAGCGGGGGACCAGGACCTCGGTACGAGCAGTACTTC CASGGPGPRYEQYF
TRBJ1-5 TRBV19 NA few TGTGCCAGTAGTCTCCGGGACACAAATCAGCCCCAGCATTTT CASSLRDTNQPQHF
TRBJ2-4 TRBV29-1 NA few TGCAGCGTTGAGGGCAGGGCGGCCAAAAACATTCAGTACTTC CSVEGRAAKNIQYF
TRBJ2-5 TRBV5-1 NA many TGCGCCAGCAGCCAGGGGGAGACCCAGTACTTC CASSQGETQYF
TRBJ2-1 TRBV7-2 TRBD2 few TGTGCCAGCAGCCTCCGGACTAGCGGGGAACTTACCTACAATGAGCAGTTCTTC CASSLRTSGELTYNEQFF
TRBJ2-3 TRBV6-2/TRBV6-3 NA few TGTGCCAGCAGTTACTCGGAGATCGGATCGGCAGGGGAAGATACGCAGTATTTT CASSYSEIGSAGEDTQYF
TRBJ1-1 TRBV29-1 TRBD1 NA TGCAGCGGCGACAGGGGTTCCACTGAAGCTTTCTTT CSGDRGSTEAFF
TRBJ2-5 TRBV4-1 NA many TGCGCCAGCAGCCAAGAGTCAGTGGGTGAGACCCAGTACTTC CASSQESVGETQYF
TRBJ2-2 TRBV7-9 NA many TGTGCCAGCGGTTGGACCGGGGAGCTGTTTTTT CASGWTGELFF
TRBJ2-3 TRBV7-9 NA few TGTGCCAGCAGCTTAGCGCCGGGACTCACAGATACGCAGTATTTT CASSLAPGLTDTQYF
TRBJ1-5 TRBV28 NA NA TGTGCCAGCAGTTTAGGAGGATCTCATCAGCCCCAGCATTTT CASSLGGSHQPQHF
TRBJ2-7 TRBV29-1 TRBD1 few TGCAGCGTGGACAGGGGAGGCGAGCAGTACTTC CSVDRGGEQYF
TRBJ2-3 TRBV7-2 NA few TGTGCCAGCAGCCCCCCGGACCCCCGAGATACGCAGTATTTT CASSPPDPRDTQYF
TRBJ2-1 TRBV7-8 NA few TGTGCCAGCAGCTTAGAGCCCCGGAGGGATGAGCAGTTCTTC CASSLEPRRDEQFF
TRBJ2-1 TRBV10-2 TRBD1 many TGCGCCAGCATAACGGGACAGGGGTACTACAATGAGCAGTTCTTC CASITGQGYYNEQFF
TRBJ1-1 TRBV29-1 NA NA TGCAGCGGGGACCTGTTTGGAAACACTGAAGCTTTCTTT CSGDLFGNTEAFF
TRBJ2-1 TRBV28 NA many TGTGCCAGCAGTTTGGGAGGTGAGCAGTTCTTC CASSLGGEQFF
TRBJ2-3 TRBV11-1 NA NA TGTGCCAGCAGCTTAGCGGGACGCACAGATACGCAGTATTTT CASSLAGRTDTQYF
TRBJ2-1 TRBV19 NA many TGTGCCAGTAGTTTCATGGTCGGGACCTACAATGAGCAGTTCTTC CASSFMVGTYNEQFF
TRBJ1-2 TRBV12-5 TRBD1 NA TGTGCTAGTGGTGGGCAGGGGGACTATGGCTACACCTTC CASGGQGDYGYTF
TRBJ1-1 TRBV10-3 NA many TGTGCCATCAGTCAGGGCGTTGGGGCAGGGCGAGAGAACACTGAAGCTTTCTTT CAISQGVGAGRENTEAFF
TRBJ2-3 TRBV28 NA many TGTGCCAGTGCAACGGAAGGACTCTTTAGCACAGATACGCAGTATTTT CASATEGLFSTDTQYF
TRBJ2-7 TRBV5-1 NA few TGCGCCAGCAGTAGTTTTGGCTCCGAGCAGTACTTC CASSSFGSEQYF
TRBJ1-6 TRBV27 NA NA TGTGCCAGCAGCTCGCGGGGGGATAATTCACCCCTCCACTTT CASSSRGDNSPLHF
TRBJ2-1 TRBV28 TRBD2 many TGTGCCAGCAGTTTAGGAGGACTAGCGGGCTATGAGCAGTTCTTC CASSLGGLAGYEQFF
TRBJ1-1 TRBV28 NA many TGTGCCAGCAGTTCGGGCCAGATTACCTGGGCTTTCTTT CASSSGQITWAFF
TRBJ2-5 TRBV29-1 TRBD1 few TGCAGCGCAGACAGGGGCCAAGAGACCCAGTACTTC CSADRGQETQYF
TRBJ1-1 TRBV18 NA many TGTGCCAGCTCACCAAATCCGACCCCTGGGGGCTCCGAAGCTTTCTTT CASSPNPTPGGSEAFF
TRBJ2-5 TRBV7-2 TRBD2 many TGTGCCAGCAGCGGGACTAGCGGGGGGGCTGAGACCCAGTACTTC CASSGTSGGAETQYF
TRBJ2-7 TRBV3-1 NA NA TGTGCCAGCAGCCAAAACAGGCAGACTAACGAGCAGTACTTC CASSQNRQTNEQYF
TRBJ1-6 TRBV13 NA few TGTGCCAGCAGCGGTGTGGGCAGGGGCAATTCACCCCTCCACTTT CASSGVGRGNSPLHF
TRBJ2-1 TRBV19 NA many TGTGCCAGTAGCCTGGGGGGCGGCTACAATGAGCAGTTCTTC CASSLGGGYNEQFF
TRBJ2-7 TRBV7-9 NA many TGTGCCAGCAGCTTAGTGGACGGCTGGCCCTACGAGCAGTACTTC CASSLVDGWPYEQYF
TRBJ1-1 TRBV12-3/TRBV12-4 TRBD1 many TGTGCCAGCACCTCGACAGGGGACACTGAAGCTTTCTTT CASTSTGDTEAFF
TRBJ1-2 TRBV20-1 NA medium-sized TGCAGTGCTAGGTCTTCTGGCTACACCTTC CSARSSGYTF
TRBJ2-3 TRBV10-3 TRBD2 few TGTGCCATCAGTGAGTCTTACGCCGGGAGGGGCACAGATACGCAGTATTTT CAISESYAGRGTDTQYF
TRBJ1-6 TRBV4-3 NA many TGCGCCAGCAGCCAAGATGCGATGTGGGATTCACCCCTCCACTTT CASSQDAMWDSPLHF
TRBJ2-5 TRBV18 NA NA TGTGCCAGCTCACCAGGCCCACCTACAAACAGTTTAGAGACCCAGTACTTC CASSPGPPTNSLETQYF
TRBJ2-1 TRBV29-1 NA many TGCAGCGTTGACCATTACAATGAGCAGTTCTTC CSVDHYNEQFF